Presented here are 25 T cell receptor beta chains from one specimen sequenced in a study of T cell responses to AZD1222 COVID-19 vaccine (dated by TCRdb to about 2021). Interpreted using the paper, the time point label stands for: baseline before first vaccination. The method was the immunoSEQ multiplex PCR assay. As stored in TCRdb, this immuneACCESS dataset retains in-frame rearrangements with V and J assigned. A fraction of the clones does not appear; measured against another copy, unresolved V genes explain less than half of the discrepancy, and the remainder lacks a known reason. The sample yields around 88,000 clones; about nine tenths were counted once. Of the sample, approximately 7% is held by the ten largest clones. The material sequenced was peripheral blood, taken on day 0 of AZD1222 vaccination. All receptors derive from an adult in good health.

The rearrangement joins TRBV1 to TRBJ1-4; TRBD1 reflects the table's D call only, with no check against the DNA. TRBV1 is marked as a pseudogene. The CDR3 runs to 17 residues. The CDR3 DNA reads as TGCACCAGCACCCGACAGACGAAACTCGCAACTAATGAAAAACTGTTTTTT. Its translation is CTSTRQTKLATNEKLFF.

The chain carries TRBV7-8 and TRBJ2-7; D is unresolved. This CDR3 has 15 residues. V lost 5 bases to trimming and J lost 2 bases, with 16 bases between them. Germline CDR1 and CDR2: SGHVS and FQNEAQ. The CDR3 loop reads CASSPKVAQTYEQYF. CDR3 sequence (DNA): TGTGCCAGCAGCCCTAAAGTGGCGCAGACCTACGAGCAGTACTTC.

The V and J genes are TRBV28 and TRBJ2-7; TRBD2 matches at 15 bases. Germline values: CDR1 MDHEN, CDR2 SYDVKM. Trimming removed 4 bases from V and 4 bases from J; junction bases left unmatched: 2. CDR3 length equals 15 residues. CDR3 in DNA: TGTGCCAGCAGTTCGGGACTAGCGGGAGGATACGAGCAGTACTTC. Protein sequence: CASSSGLAGGYEQYF.

This clone appeared a single time. The chain uses TRBV19 and TRBJ1-5; no clear D. Germline lookup yields CDR1 LNHDA and CDR2 SQIVND (reference sequence). There are 14 residues in the CDR3. V was pared by 7 bases and J by 2 bases, with 12 bases between. The CDR3 nucleotides read TGTGCCAGTAACGGGGAAGTTGGCAATCAGCCCCAGCATTTT. This sequence encodes CASNGEVGNQPQHF. Filled out from reference TRBV19 and TRBJ1-5, the complete variable domain reads DGGITQSPKYLFRKEGQNVTLSCEQNLNHDAMYWYRQDPGQGLRLIYYSQIVNDFQKGDIAEGYSVSREKKESFPLTVTSAQKNPTAFYLCASNGEVGNQPQHFGDGTRLSIL.

CDR3 DNA sequence: TGTGCCAGTACCCCTGGGGACAGGGGGGGTGGCGCTGAAGCTTTCTTT. Residues: CASTPGDRGGGAEAFF. The chain has TRBV19 and TRBJ1-1; TRBD1 aligns across 11 bases. This CDR3 comprises 16 residues. The germline gives CDR1 LNHDA, CDR2 SQIVND (reference sequence). J lost 6 bases, V lost 7 bases, and 13 bases had no gene match.

This clone was observed once. V gene TRBV7-2 combines with J gene TRBJ1-2, with D unclear. The germline gives CDR1 SGHTA, CDR2 FQGNSA. This CDR3 is built from 12 residues. Trimming took off 3 bases at V and 4 bases at J, with 6 bases between the two ends. The DNA of the CDR3 is TGTGCCAGCAGCTTTAGCGGCTATGGCTACACCTTC. Translated, it gives CASSFSGYGYTF.

The genes are TRBV4-3 and TRBJ1-2; D is possibly TRBD1 (5 bases). V was clipped by 1 base and J by 3 bases, with 21 bases between them. The CDR3 loop spans 18 amino acids. CDR1 is LGHNA and CDR2 is YSLEER in the germline V gene. The CDR3 loop is CASSQVAPGLGEDYGYTF. CDR3 coding DNA: TGCGCCAGCAGCCAAGTTGCCCCCGGACTAGGGGAGGACTATGGCTACACCTTC.

The chain combines TRBV19 with TRBJ1-1; D gene uncertain. This CDR3 is 14 amino acids long. Germline lookup yields CDR1 LNHDA and CDR2 SQIVND (reference sequence). Trimming shortened V by 7 bases and J by 5 bases, and 17 bases separated the two germline ends. For the CDR3, the DNA is TGTGCCAGTACCATTACGCGGCTTAGGACTGAAGCTTTCTTT. As protein: CASTITRLRTEAFF.

The chain joins TRBV24-1 to TRBJ2-2, with a tentative D call TRBD2 (5 bases). Trimming pared 7 bases from V and 1 base from J, leaving 15 bases between. The CDR3 length is 16 residues. The germline V gene has CDR1 KGHDR and CDR2 SFDVKD. This chain's CDR3 is CATRRFRGQNTGELFF. In DNA form, the CDR3 reads TGTGCCACCAGAAGATTCAGAGGGCAGAACACCGGGGAGCTGTTTTTT.

Of note for this clone: Other nucleotide sequences from this sample produce the same CDR3. The chain carries TRBV25-1 and TRBJ1-5; unclear D gene. This CDR3 spans 12 amino acids. The V gene's germline CDR1 is MGHDK and CDR2 SYGVNS. Trimming cost V 3 bases and J 4 bases, with 4 bases left between them. The CDR3 coding sequence is TGTGCCAGCAGTGAGGGGAATCAGCCCCAGCATTTT. Translation gives CASSEGNQPQHF. The entire variable domain, with the rest obtained from reference TRBV25-1 and TRBJ1-5, is as follows: EADIYQTPRYLVIGTGKKITLECSQTMGHDKMYWYQQDPGMELHLIHYSYGVNSTEKGDLSSESTVSRIRTEHFPLTLESARPSHTSQYLCASSEGNQPQHFGDGTRLSIL.

This clone has just a few counts. This CDR3 is CATSRGPGEDQPQHF. CDR3 sequence (DNA): TGTGCCACCAGTCGGGGCCCAGGGGAAGATCAGCCCCAGCATTTT. The chain recombines TRBV24-1 with TRBJ1-5; D perhaps matches TRBD1 (6 bases). The V end was cut by 6 bases, the J end by 5 bases, with 16 bases between. This CDR3 spans 15 amino acids. Germline CDR1 and CDR2: KGHDR and SFDVKD.

The V call is TRBV27, the J call TRBJ1-1; 7 bases agree with TRBD1. V gave up 5 bases and J gave up 1 base; unmatched junction bases: 10. The CDR3 has 16 amino acids. Germline V gene sequence: CDR1 MNHEY, CDR2 SMNVEV (reference sequence). The CDR3 DNA reads TGTGCCAGCAGTCCTCGACAGGGAATAGAGAACACTGAAGCTTTCTTT. It encodes CASSPRQGIENTEAFF.

The V call is TRBV15, the J call TRBJ2-7, with TRBD2 as a possible D gene (6 bases). Trimming cost V 0 bases and J 3 bases, with 12 bases left between them. The CDR3 loop spans 15 amino acids. Germline-derived CDR1 and CDR2 are LNHNV and YYDKDF (reference sequence). Written as DNA, the CDR3 is TGTGCCACCAGCAGAGATCACGGGAGAGTCTACGAGCAGTACTTC. As protein: CATSRDHGRVYEQYF.

A few counts support this clone. The J gene is TRBJ1-1, the V gene TRBV19; 7 positions match TRBD1. Germline V CDR1 and CDR2: LNHDA, SQIVND (reference sequence). The CDR3 consists of 14 residues. Trimming cost V 9 bases and J 2 bases; bases outside gene matches: 9. The CDR3 loop is CASRTGTVNTEAFF. The CDR3 nucleotides are TGTGCCAGCCGAACAGGGACAGTCAACACTGAAGCTTTCTTT.

This chain joins TRBV7-6 and TRBJ2-7; 12 bases align to TRBD2. The CDR3 has 16 amino acids. Germline CDR1 SGHVS, CDR2 FNYEAQ. V shed 5 bases, J shed 7 bases, and the junction held 12 bases outside the gene matches. The CDR3 reads CASSPARLAGGREQYF. DNA for the CDR3: TGTGCCAGCAGCCCAGCCCGGCTAGCGGGAGGGCGTGAGCAGTACTTC.

The chain uses TRBV6-5 and TRBJ1-2; TRBD1 agrees at 8 bases. Germline CDR1 is MNHEY and CDR2 is SVGAGI. There are 13 residues in the CDR3. The DNA of the CDR3 is TGTGTCACGGACAGGGCCGCGGCCTATGGCTACACCTTC. It specifies CVTDRAAAYGYTF.

V is TRBV11-2 and J is TRBJ1-2; TRBD1 might be the D (6 bases). V was cut by 3 bases and J by 0 bases, with 17 bases left in between. This CDR3 region has 17 residues. Germline V gene data show CDR1 as SGHAT and CDR2 as FQNNGV. The CDR3 DNA reads TGTGCCAGCAGCTTGAGGGGGGCTTCACAAGCTAACTATGGCTACACCTTC. It yields the protein CASSLRGASQANYGYTF. The full variable domain, rest sourced from reference TRBV11-2 and TRBJ1-2, is EAGVAQSPRYKIIEKRQSVAFWCNPISGHATLYWYQQILGQGPKLLIQFQNNGVVDDSQLPKDRFSAERLKGVDSTLKIQPAKLEDSAVYLCASSLRGASQANYGYTFGSGTRLTVV.

This clone came up a few times. At one end, the junction sequence differs from germline, possibly due to a read error. This rearrangement joins TRBV5-1 to TRBJ1-2; maybe TRBD1 (5 bases). The CDR3 length is 15 residues. Germline V gene data show CDR1 as SGHRS and CDR2 as YFSETQ. The CDR3 DNA is TGCGCCAGCAGTTTGGACGGGGCCCTTTCCTATGGCTACACCTTC. Residues: CASSLDGALSYGYTF. The whole variable domain, filled in from reference TRBV5-1 and TRBJ1-2, reads KAGVTQTPRYLIKTRGQQVTLSCSPISGHRSVSWYQQTPGQGLQFLFEYFSETQRNKGNFPGRFSGRQFSNSRSEMNVSTLELGDSALYLCASSLDGALSYGYTFGSGTRLTVV.

J is TRBJ2-2 and V is TRBV14; perhaps TRBD1 as D (5 bases). The germline gives CDR1 SGHDN, CDR2 FVKESK. The CDR3 is made up of 15 amino acids. Between the trimmed V and J ends, which lost 2 bases and 4 bases, there was a span of 11 bases. In DNA, the CDR3 is TGTGCCAGCAGCCAACAGGGTCGGATCACCGGGGAGCTGTTTTTT. Translation gives CASSQQGRITGELFF.

On this clone: The sample contains more than one DNA sequence encoding this CDR3. The genes are TRBV12-3 or TRBV12-4 and TRBJ1-1, with D uncertain. The germline V and J ends were trimmed by 1 base and 7 bases, with 4 bases remaining between them. The CDR3 covers 11 residues. The CDR3 sequence is CASSLVGEAFF. The DNA for the CDR3 is TGTGCCAGCAGTTTAGTAGGTGAAGCTTTCTTT.

This clone showed up just a few times. The chain has TRBV6-1 and TRBJ1-1, with 7 bases matching TRBD1. V lost 2 bases to trimming and J lost 1 base; unmatched junction nucleotides: 7. CDR1 MNHNS and CDR2 SASEGT come from the germline V gene. The CDR3 is made up of 16 amino acids. The CDR3 DNA reads TGTGCCAGCAGTGAATTGTTGGGACAGAGGAACACTGAAGCTTTCTTT. Translating it yields CASSELLGQRNTEAFF.

The V gene is TRBV18, the J gene TRBJ1-5, with unresolved D. The V gene's germline CDR1 is KGHSH and CDR2 LQKENI. The CDR3 runs to 15 residues. V gave up 6 bases and J gave up 2 bases, with 14 bases separating them. CDR3 DNA sequence: TGTGCCAGCTCGCCCACGGGAGCTCGCAATCAGCCCCAGCATTTT. Protein: CASSPTGARNQPQHF.

The gene calls are TRBV28 and TRBJ1-3, with D possibly matching TRBD1 (6 bases). CDR1 and CDR2 (germline): MDHEN, SYDVKM. With 5 bases removed from V and 1 base from J, the gap between germline ends came to 15 bases. This CDR3 comprises 16 residues. The DNA for the CDR3 is TGTGCCAGCAGTCCGGTCCGGCAGGGGTCTGGAAACACCATATATTTT. Its protein product is CASSPVRQGSGNTIYF.

The rearrangement links TRBV28 to TRBJ1-5; 7 positions match TRBD1. CDR1 MDHEN and CDR2 SYDVKM come from the germline V gene. The ends lost 2 bases at V and 16 bases at J; junction bases unmatched: 8. This CDR3 comprises 12 residues. CDR3 nucleotide sequence: TGTGCCAGCAGTTTAAGTCGACAGGGCAGTCATTTT. It encodes CASSLSRQGSHF. Drawing the rest from reference TRBV28 and TRBJ1-5, the complete variable domain is DVKVTQSSRYLVKRTGEKVFLECVQDMDHENMFWYRQDPGLGLRLIYFSYDVKMKEKGDIPEGYSVSREKKERFSLILESASTNQTSMYLCASSLSRQGSHFGDGTRLSIL.

The chain recombines TRBV4-1 with TRBJ2-3, with 7 bases fitting TRBD1. The germline CDR1 and CDR2 sequences are MGHRA and YSYEKL. The CDR3 consists of 16 residues. V shed 1 base and J 7 bases; nucleotides not matched to a gene: 11. CDR3 sequence (DNA): TGCGCCAGCAGCCAAGGGGGAGCAGGGGGTATTAATACGCAGTATTTT. This sequence encodes CASSQGGAGGINTQYF.